This record covers a single T cell receptor beta chain. The sample holds many counts of this clonotype. Its antigen has not been determined. Per-base qualities were not stored, and no clone one base away is much larger. The CDR3 contains 14 residues, cysteine and phenylalanine counted. Only the CDR3 portion is preserved as DNA: 42 bases, with reading frame beginning at the first base. Ends trimmed: V by 5 bases, J by 2 bases; bases unmatched to a gene: 3. cDNA synthesis used template-switch 5'RACE with a primer carrying a 10-nucleotide random unique molecular identifier tagging each TCR transcript. Over 200 million TCR-beta sequences, covering 15-18 subjects, were produced in each sequencing run. The RNeasy kit was used for extraction of total RNA. The KAPA Real-time Library Amplification kit was used to amplify TCR-beta VDJ regions with primers targeting the TCR constant region and the 5'RACE anchor. A first PCR added sample indexes and Illumina adaptors, after which a second PCR increased the library yield. The roughly 650 bp TCR product was size-selected on a 2% E-gel SizeSelection system after Ampure bead purification. Before pooling, library quality was assessed on a Bioanalyzer, concentration was determined with Qubit, and library quantification was performed with the Kapa Library Quantification kit. Paired-end 2 x 150 bp sequencing of the libraries was performed on an Illumina HiSeq 2500. To increase sequence diversity, about 23-30% phiX was spiked into each library pool. The study's processing was this. The UMI-based MiGEC pipeline processed quality-filtered reads and removed over 80% of raw TCR sequences during error correction. IMGT germline references were used for aligning VDJ genes, and each clonotype was defined as a unique CDR3 amino acid sequence together with its V-J genes. Clonal expansion, Shannon diversity, and CDR3 relatedness (CalcPairwiseDistances, ClusterSamples) were evaluated with VDJtools, and phylogenetic trees were built with CLCbio workbench. Clones with at least 8 unique UMIs were defined as expanded, with this threshold being based on coefficient-of-variation modelling across technical triplicates. TCRdb itself trimmed the public reads at Q25 with fastp, ran MiXCR and retained productive beta chains. Each entry merges the rows of one CDR3 protein and shows their most common DNA and genes. TCRdb, not the original authors, processed these V and J calls. Recorded for this sample are 60,000 to 85,000 distinct CDR3 sequences; 4.8% of them occurred a single time. Clones ranked in the top ten supply about 2.2% of the sample.

For unsorted PBMC libraries, 2 million PBMCs were used after storage in RNAlater at -80 degrees C until RNA extraction. Multiple sclerosis patients were enrolled in a US clinical protocol evaluating disease progression by magnetic resonance imaging. Peripheral blood underwent Ficoll-Hypaque density gradient centrifugation to isolate PBMCs, which were then cryopreserved in liquid nitrogen. This entry comes from a study of neurological immune-mediated disorders (dated by TCRdb to between 2017 and 2020). Concerning the study at large: Among the 35 or so multiple sclerosis patients, relapsing-remitting MS was present in around 31 and secondary progressive MS was present in 3. Peripheral blood TCR-beta repertoires from patients with HTLV-I-associated myelopathy (HAM/TSP), patients with multiple sclerosis, and healthy controls were compared in the study using UMI-based sequencing. Alongside PBMC samples, the set of 106 TCR-beta libraries contained longitudinal samples, technical triplicates, and paired CD4+ and CD8+ T-cell subsets that had been sorted. The cohort included 60 to 70 subjects: about 14 with HAM/TSP, some 34 with multiple sclerosis, and roughly 20 healthy controls. General findings and caveats noted by the study authors: No identical CDR3 amino acid sequences were shared among expanded clones across subjects, suggesting private TCR-beta repertoires in all groups. In a phylogenetic analysis, the repertoires of 18 out of 34 MS patients fell into a single cluster of related CDR3 sequences, pointing to a possible signature at the repertoire level. The highest TCR clonal expansion was observed in HAM/TSP patients, whereas the lowest was observed in MS patients, even when compared with healthy controls. No clinical or MRI features were associated with the MS cluster, and the authors said that larger cohorts are needed.

The sample consisted of PBMCs. The chain joins TRBV12-3 or TRBV12-4 to TRBJ2-7; TRBD2 matches 10 bases in the middle. The receptor comes from a woman aged 70 to 79 with multiple sclerosis. The CDR3 in this case is CASSPSGRAYEQYF. In nucleotides, the sequence is TGTGCCAGCAGTCCGAGCGGGAGGGCCTACGAGCAGTACTTC.